This T cell receptor beta chain is from a study of immune heterogeneity within non-small cell lung tumors. Study information: Tumors were classified as 4 squamous cell carcinomas, around nine non-squamous carcinomas and 1 not otherwise specified. Study outcomes and limitations: Identical dominant CDR3 beta clonotypes were found repeatedly across the tumor sites of a single patient, and these appeared alongside high-frequency clones that were unique to particular tumor locations.

Bulk tumor genomic DNA, 550 to 650 ng per sample, was the template. Several widely spaced biopsies per primary tumor were taken during surgery. Surgery that was curative in intent was performed on patients with untreated, newly diagnosed non-small cell lung cancer. Individuals who provided samples were patients with newly diagnosed non-small cell lung cancer who were having surgery with curative intent. Using 32 V and 13 J primers, multiplex PCR amplified TCR beta CDR3. Via MiXCR, TCRdb re-called the multiplex PCR reads, giving one row per CDR3 protein. This table has some 1,900 distinct CDR3 sequences, 34% appearing once. Concerning this clonotype itself: Its antigen is still unknown. At one end the junction does not follow the germline gene, possibly because of a read error.

Germline-derived CDR1 and CDR2 are SEHNR and FQNEAQ (reference sequence). The CDR3 totals 13 residues. The sequence was obtained from a man between 65 and 80 years old with non-small cell lung cancer. Sequencing was performed on lung tumor tissue. V usage is TRBV7-9 and J usage is TRBJ1-2, with 9 nucleotides matching TRBD1. The CDR3 DNA reads as TGTGTCAGCAGCCCGACAGGGGGAGGAGGCTACACCTTC. Amino acids: CVSSPTGGGGYTF.